One and the same sample provided the 9 T cell receptor beta chains below, sequenced in a study of regulatory T cells in long-lasting Graves disease. Arm-PCR of CDR3 regions and iRepertoire HTBI primers were used to build TCR beta libraries. TCRdb re-analysed the multiplex PCR reads in MiXCR, keeping a single row per CDR3 protein. Here the sample spans about half a million distinct CDR3 sequences, around 11% being singletons. The time point: newly diagnosed GD, antithyroid drugs for less than 3 months. RNA from PBMCs was the source of the TCR library. The sample was also reused in another study, on T cells in Graves' hyperthyroidism and ophthalmopathy.

This specimen consisted of peripheral blood mononuclear cells (PBMCs), obtained at new diagnosis, from a patient treated with antithyroid drugs. These receptors were obtained from a woman under 40 with Graves disease.

This clonotype was found many times. The chain combines TRBV12-3 or TRBV12-4 with TRBJ1-1; D remains ambiguous. V dropped 6 bases and J dropped 0 bases, with 5 bases sitting between them. CDR3 length: 12 amino acids. This chain's CDR3 is CASSLMNTEAFF. Written as DNA, the CDR3 is TGTGCCAGCAGCTTGATGAACACTGAAGCTTTCTTT.

This clonotype was seen a handful of times. The chain couples TRBV4-3 to TRBJ1-2; D remains unclear. The CDR3 is 16 amino acids. Germline assignment: CDR1 LGHNA and CDR2 YSLEER. V shed 1 base and J shed 2 bases, with 14 bases lying between them. The CDR3 protein is CASSQGVHLINYGYTF. Here the CDR3 DNA reads TGCGCCAGCAGCCAAGGCGTTCACCTAATCAACTATGGCTACACCTTC.

This clonotype showed up just once. This sequence joins TRBV7-2 and TRBJ2-3; D might be TRBD1 (6 bases). Germline V lookup: CDR1 SGHTA, CDR2 FQGNSA. The CDR3 loop spans 17 amino acids. The V end was cut by 0 bases, the J end by 2 bases, with 15 bases between. CDR3 loop: CASSLARTAAYTDTQYF. In DNA, the CDR3 is TGTGCCAGCAGCTTAGCTCGGACAGCCGCTTACACAGATACGCAGTATTTT.

This clonotype was seen many times. This chain connects TRBV10-3 to TRBJ1-2; D call uncertain. This CDR3 contains 13 residues. CDR1 is ENHRY, CDR2 SYGVKD, per germline. Trimming pared 6 bases from V and 6 bases from J, leaving 14 bases between. The CDR3 DNA reads TGTGCCATCAGAAAGACGGAAATCGATGGCTACACCTTC. Its protein is CAIRKTEIDGYTF.

This clonotype was detected many times. The gene calls are TRBV27 and TRBJ2-7; D might be TRBD1 (6 bases). The CDR3 contains 16 residues. The germline CDR1 and CDR2 sequences are MNHEY and SMNVEV (reference sequence). V was pared by 1 base and J by 1 base, with 14 bases between. This CDR3 reads CASSLFRGRGSYEQYF. CDR3 DNA: TGTGCCAGCAGTTTATTCAGGGGCCGGGGTTCCTACGAGCAGTACTTC.

The sample holds many counts of this clonotype. V and J are TRBV27 and TRBJ2-3; D ambiguous. V lost 0 bases and J 5 bases, leaving 15 bases between the germline ends. The CDR3 is 16 residues long. Germline assignment: CDR1 MNHEY and CDR2 SMNVEV (reference sequence). The CDR3 sequence is CASSLSYMGEVDTQYF. The CDR3 bases are TGTGCCAGCAGTTTATCATACATGGGTGAAGTAGATACGCAGTATTTT.

In its sample, this clonotype was seen many times. The rearrangement joins TRBV6-2 or TRBV6-3 to TRBJ2-1; 10 bases are shared with TRBD2. Germline V gene data show CDR1 as MNHEY and CDR2 as SVGEGT. V lost 4 bases and J lost 4; bases outside the gene matches: 4. The CDR3 extends over 15 amino acids. The CDR3 here is CASSWTSGAYNEQFF. The CDR3 bases are TGTGCCAGCAGTTGGACTAGCGGAGCTTACAATGAGCAGTTCTTC.

A few counts support this clonotype. This may be a read error: a much more frequent sequence differs by one nucleotide. The J gene is TRBJ2-7, the V gene TRBV12-3 or TRBV12-4; D is perhaps TRBD1 (6 bases). The CDR3 has 15 residues. CDR3 nucleotide sequence: TGTGCCGGCAGTTTAGCTTCAGGGGCCGCCTACGAGCAGTACTTC. This codes for CAGSLASGAAYEQYF.

This clonotype was observed many times. The V gene is TRBV19, the J gene TRBJ1-6; possible D gene TRBD1, 5 bases. V dropped 8 bases and J dropped 9 bases, with 17 bases sitting between them. The germline V gene has CDR1 LNHDA and CDR2 SQIVND (reference sequence). CDR3 size: 14 residues. CDR3 loop: CASSPPGTRSPLHF. CDR3 nucleotide sequence: TGTGCCAGTTCACCCCCAGGGACTCGTTCACCCCTCCACTTT.